This entry concerns a single T cell receptor beta chain. CDR1 and CDR2 (germline): MDHEN, SYDVKM. This CDR3 has 12 residues. Trimming stripped 8 bases from V and 2 bases from J, with 10 bases between. Participants, about 18 to 100 years old, spanned approximately 25 US areas. Recovered participants had two consecutive negative NP/OP PCR tests, healthcare professional clearance, or symptom resolution. Generated by immunoSEQ multiplex PCR, the TCRdb table keeps only in-frame clones and is missing some. The sample yields approximately 310,000 clones, about nine tenths seen once. The data originate from a study of blood T cell repertoires in COVID-19. Study details: The United States, Italy and Spain supplied acute and convalescent COVID-19 samples. From T cells, B-cell-depleted T cells, or PBMCs came the material, which was cDNA or gDNA.

The chain is built from TRBV28 and TRBJ2-7, with unresolved D. Sequencing was carried out using PBMCs or T cells enriched from blood (not recorded which). This clonotype was sampled from a man in his 60s who had recovered from COVID-19. The CDR3: CASVRLPYEQYF. The CDR3 DNA reads as TGTGCCAGCGTTAGACTCCCCTACGAGCAGTACTTC.